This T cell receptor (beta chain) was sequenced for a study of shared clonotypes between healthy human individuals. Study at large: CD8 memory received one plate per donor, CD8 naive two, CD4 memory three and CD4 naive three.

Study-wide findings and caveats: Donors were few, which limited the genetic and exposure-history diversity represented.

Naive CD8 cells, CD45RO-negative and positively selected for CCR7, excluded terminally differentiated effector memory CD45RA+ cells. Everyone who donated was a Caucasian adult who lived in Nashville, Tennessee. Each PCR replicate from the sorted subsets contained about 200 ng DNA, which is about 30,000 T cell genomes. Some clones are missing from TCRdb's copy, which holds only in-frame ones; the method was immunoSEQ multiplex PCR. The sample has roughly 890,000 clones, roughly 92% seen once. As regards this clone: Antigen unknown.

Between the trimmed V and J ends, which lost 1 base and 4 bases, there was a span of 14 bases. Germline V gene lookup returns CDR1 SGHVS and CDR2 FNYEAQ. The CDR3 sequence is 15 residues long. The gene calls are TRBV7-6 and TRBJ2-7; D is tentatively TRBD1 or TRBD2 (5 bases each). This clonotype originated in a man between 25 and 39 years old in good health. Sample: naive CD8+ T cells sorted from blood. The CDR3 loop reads CASSLGRGTQYEQYF. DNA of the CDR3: TGTGCCAGCAGCTTAGGTCGTGGGACCCAATACGAGCAGTACTTC.